One sample yielded the 5 T cell receptor beta chains listed below, sequenced in a study of tumor-infiltrating lymphocytes in primary liver carcinoma. Unsorted whole blood supplied the blood RNA, and germline DNA was isolated too. A primer in the constant region served to generate TCR beta cDNA from 500 to 600 ng of total RNA. ARM-PCR, slightly modified, supplied the TCR beta libraries through three nested multiplex PCR rounds. TRBV1-TRBV30 forward primers and a C-beta reverse primer were used in the first two PCR rounds, which each ran for about 10 cycles. TCRdb called the multiplex PCR reads again in MiXCR, with one record for every CDR3 protein. The sample lists approximately 330,000 distinct CDR3 sequences; 65% were seen once. Material: peripheral blood. All receptors derive from a man aged 35 to 55 with primary liver carcinoma and hepatitis B virus infection.

About this clonotype itself: With a much larger clone just one base away, this may be a read error. This rearrangement joins TRBV7-9 to TRBJ1-6; possibly TRBD1 for D (6 bases). Germline CDR1 reads SEHNR; CDR2 reads FQNEAQ (reference sequence). The CDR3 runs to 17 residues. The CDR3 is CTSSYKTGGQLNSPLHF. The CDR3 bases are TGTACCAGCAGCTACAAGACGGGCGGACAGCTAAATTCACCCCTCCACTTT.

This clonotype was observed a few times. The J gene is TRBJ2-5, the V gene TRBV6-5; 12 bases line up with TRBD2. Germline V gene lookup returns CDR1 MNHEY and CDR2 SVGAGI. V trimming: 2 bases; J trimming: 7 bases; junction bases outside the gene matches: 5. The CDR3 consists of 15 residues. The CDR3 DNA is TGTGCCAGCAGTTACGACGCTAGCGGGGGGGGGACCCAGTACTTC. It specifies CASSYDASGGGTQYF.

Turning to this clonotype: Its ends do not fully match the called genes, so a read error is possible. The J gene is TRBJ2-5, the V gene TRBV11-2; 7 bases match TRBD1. This CDR3 has 14 residues. The V gene's germline CDR1 is SGHAT and CDR2 FQNNGV. The CDR3, as DNA: TGTGCCGGCAGTCAGTCAGGGGGACAAGAGACCCAGTACTTC. It codes for CAGSQSGGQETQYF.

For this clonotype: At one end the junction does not follow the germline gene, possibly because of a read error. The chain has TRBV11-2 and TRBJ2-7; possible D gene TRBD1, 5 bases. The CDR3 length is 15 residues. Germline V lookup: CDR1 SGHAT, CDR2 FQNNGV. Here the CDR3 reads CASNLAPGHGYGQYF. The CDR3 nucleotides are TGTGCCAGCAACTTAGCCCCAGGGCATGGCTACGGGCAGTACTTC.

This clonotype was counted a few times. The V gene is TRBV4-1, the J gene TRBJ2-5; TRBD2 is a possible D gene (5 bases). V was cut by 4 bases and J by 5 bases, with 14 bases left in between. This CDR3 has 14 amino acids. The germline gives CDR1 MGHRA, CDR2 YSYEKL. The CDR3 DNA reads TGCGCCAGCAGCCCATCACTAGATGGGGAGACCCAGTACTTC. Translating it yields CASSPSLDGETQYF.